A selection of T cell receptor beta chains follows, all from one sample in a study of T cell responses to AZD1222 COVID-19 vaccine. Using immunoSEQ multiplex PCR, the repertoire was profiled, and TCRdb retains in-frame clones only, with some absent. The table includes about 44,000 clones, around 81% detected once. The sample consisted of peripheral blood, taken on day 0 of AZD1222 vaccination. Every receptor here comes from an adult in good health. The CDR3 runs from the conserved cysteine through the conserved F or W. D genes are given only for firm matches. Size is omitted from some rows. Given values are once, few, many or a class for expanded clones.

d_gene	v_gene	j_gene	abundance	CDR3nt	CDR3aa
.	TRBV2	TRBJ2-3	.	TGTGCCAGCCACCTTGGCGGGGGCGGGGGAGATACGCAGTATTTT	CASHLGGGGGDTQYF
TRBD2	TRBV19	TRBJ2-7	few	TGTGCCAGTAGTTTATATCCGGGACTAGCTTCCGAGCAGTACTTC	CASSLYPGLASEQYF
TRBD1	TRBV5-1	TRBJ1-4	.	TGCGCCAGCAGCTTGTATCCAGGGGGCTCAACTAATGAAAAACTGTTTTTT	CASSLYPGGSTNEKLFF
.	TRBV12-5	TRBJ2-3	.	TGTGCTAGTGGCTTGCCGGGGCCCACAGATACGCAGTATTTT	CASGLPGPTDTQYF
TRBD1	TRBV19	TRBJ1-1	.	TGTGCCAGTAGTGACCAGGGGGACACTGAAGCTTTCTTT	CASSDQGDTEAFF
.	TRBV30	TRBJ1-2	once	TGTGCCTGGAGTGTAACCGGGTTTGGCTACACCTTC	CAWSVTGFGYTF
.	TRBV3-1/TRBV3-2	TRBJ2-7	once	TGTGCCAGCAGCCAAGGTTTATCGTACGAGCAGTACTTC	CASSQGLSYEQYF
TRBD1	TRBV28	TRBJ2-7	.	TGTGCCAGCAGCCGATCCCGGGACAGGGAATTGCAGCAGTACTTC	CASSRSRDRELQQYF
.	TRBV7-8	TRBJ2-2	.	TGTGCCAGCAGCCACCCAGGGGCCTTTGACACCGGGGAGCTGTTTTTT	CASSHPGAFDTGELFF
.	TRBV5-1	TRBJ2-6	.	TGCGCCAGCAGCCCCGCCTCGGGGGGCCCTGGGGCCAACGTCCTGACTTTC	CASSPASGGPGANVLTF
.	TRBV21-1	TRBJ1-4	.	TGTGCCAGCCCCACCATCTCCGCAACTAATGAAAAACTGTTTTTT	CASPTISATNEKLFF
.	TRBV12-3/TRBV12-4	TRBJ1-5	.	TGTGCCAGCAGTCAACAGGGAGGTCAGCCCCAGCATTTT	CASSQQGGQPQHF
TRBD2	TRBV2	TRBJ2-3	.	TGTGCCAGCAGTGCGTCACTAGCGGGGAGCGCAGATACGCAGTATTTT	CASSASLAGSADTQYF
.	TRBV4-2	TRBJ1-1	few	TGTGCCAGCAGCTCACAGGGCCCGTCGGACACTGAAGCTTTCTTT	CASSSQGPSDTEAFF
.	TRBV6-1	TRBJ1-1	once	TGTGCCAGCAGTGAGGGGGCGCACACTGAAGCTTTCTTT	CASSEGAHTEAFF
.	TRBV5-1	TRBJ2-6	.	TGCGCCAGCAGCTTCGGGTACAAACAGCTCTCTGGGGCCAACGTCCTGACTTTC	CASSFGYKQLSGANVLTF
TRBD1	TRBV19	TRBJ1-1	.	TGTGCCAGTAGTTTAGACAGGGAGCTAGTGGGGACTGAAGCTTTCTTT	CASSLDRELVGTEAFF
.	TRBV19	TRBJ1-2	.	TGTGCCAGTAGGAACATGGGGGGCTACACCTTC	CASRNMGGYTF
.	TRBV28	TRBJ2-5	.	TGTGCCAGCAGGCGAAGGGGGTGGGAGACCCAGTACTTC	CASRRRGWETQYF
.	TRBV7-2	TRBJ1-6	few	TGTGCCAGCAGCTTAGAGCGGACTAATTCACCCCTCCACTTT	CASSLERTNSPLHF
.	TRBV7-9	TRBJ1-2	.	TGTGCCAGCAGCCCCCGGATATCTTTCTTC	CASSPRISFF
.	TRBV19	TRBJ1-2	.	TGTGCCAGTAGTTCCTCCGATACGCTTTCCTATGGCTACACCTTC	CASSSSDTLSYGYTF
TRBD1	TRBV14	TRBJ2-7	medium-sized	TGTGCCAGCAGCCCCTTCCAGGGACAGGGTACGCAGTACTTC	CASSPFQGQGTQYF
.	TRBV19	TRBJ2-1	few	TGTGCCAGTAGTATGGGCAGGGCCCACCTCTCCTACAATGAGCAGTTCTTC	CASSMGRAHLSYNEQFF
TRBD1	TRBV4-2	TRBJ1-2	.	TGTGCCAGCAGCCAAGACGAAGGGGGCGCGATCGGCTACACCTTC	CASSQDEGGAIGYTF
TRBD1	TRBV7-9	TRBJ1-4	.	TGTGCCAGCAGCCGCTCGGGACAGGGGAATGAAAAACTGTTTTTT	CASSRSGQGNEKLFF
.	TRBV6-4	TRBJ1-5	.	TGTGCCAGCATAAGCGGAAATCAGCCCCAGCATTTT	CASISGNQPQHF
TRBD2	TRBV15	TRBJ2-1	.	TGTGCCACCAGCCTCGCGGGGGGGAAGTCTGAGCAGTTCTTC	CATSLAGGKSEQFF
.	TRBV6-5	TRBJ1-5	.	TGTGCCAGCAGTCCCCGCGGGGGGAGCAATCAGCCCCAGCATTTT	CASSPRGGSNQPQHF
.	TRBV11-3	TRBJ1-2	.	TGTGCCAGCAGCTACCTGGGGAGGGCGGCTAACTATGGCTACACCTTC	CASSYLGRAANYGYTF
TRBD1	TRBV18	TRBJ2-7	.	TGTGCCAGCTCCCCGACAGGGAAGATATACGAGCAGTACTTC	CASSPTGKIYEQYF
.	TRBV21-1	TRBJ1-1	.	TGTGCCAGCAGCAAAGTTGAGGGAAACACTGAAGCTTTCTTT	CASSKVEGNTEAFF
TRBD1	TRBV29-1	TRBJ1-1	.	TGCAGCGTTGAGGAGGGGGCCGGGTTATTGGCTTTCTTT	CSVEEGAGLLAFF
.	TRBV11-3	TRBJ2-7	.	TGTGCCAGCAGCCGAATTAGGTGGCTAGAGGTCGGCGAGCAGTACTTC	CASSRIRWLEVGEQYF
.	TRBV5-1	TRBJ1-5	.	TGCGCCAGCAGCTCCGGGACGGACGATCAGCCCCAGCATTTT	CASSSGTDDQPQHF
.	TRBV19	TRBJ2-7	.	TGTGCCAGTAGTATCGCCGGAAGAAGCTCCTACGAGCAGTACTTC	CASSIAGRSSYEQYF
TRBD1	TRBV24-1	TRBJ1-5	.	TGTGCCACCAGTGAGGCCGGGACAGGGAATCAGCCCCAGCATTTT	CATSEAGTGNQPQHF
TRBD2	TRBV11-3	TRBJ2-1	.	TGTGCCAGCAGCCGGGGACTAGCGGGGGGCCCGATCTACAATGAGCAGTTCTTC	CASSRGLAGGPIYNEQFF
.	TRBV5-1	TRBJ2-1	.	TGCGCCAGCAGCTTGGCCGCTAGGTCTACTCTCGACAATGAGCAGTTCTTC	CASSLAARSTLDNEQFF
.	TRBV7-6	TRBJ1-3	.	TGTGCCAGCAGCTTAGACAGAGACTCTGGAAACACCATATATTTT	CASSLDRDSGNTIYF
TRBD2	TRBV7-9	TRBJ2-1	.	TGTGCCAGCAGCTGGTCGGGGGGGTTGTACAATGAGCAGTTCTTC	CASSWSGGLYNEQFF
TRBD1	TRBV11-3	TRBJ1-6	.	TGTGCCAGCAGCCGTGGGACAGCTAATTCACCCCTCCACTTT	CASSRGTANSPLHF
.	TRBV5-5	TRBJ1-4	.	TGTGCCAGCAGCTGGGAGGACAGCGGAAAACTGTTTTTT	CASSWEDSGKLFF
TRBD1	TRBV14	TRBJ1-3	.	TGTGCCAGCAGCCCGCGGACAGGTGCAGGAAACACCATATATTTT	CASSPRTGAGNTIYF
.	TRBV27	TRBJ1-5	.	TGTGCCAGCAGTTACAGACCTCTAGAGCCCCAGCATTTT	CASSYRPLEPQHF